The entry below gives a single T cell receptor (beta chain) sequence along with its context. The antigen is unknown. Sequencing of the DNA from cultured CD4+ T cells was carried out with the Oncomine TCR Beta short-read assay. MiXCR, applied by TCRdb to the PCR reads, yields one record per CDR3 protein. In the table there are about 15,000 distinct CDR3 sequences, approximately 35% of which are singletons. The treatment denotes: approximately 11-day PBMC culture with coronavirus spike peptide pools or control peptides (ViraFEST assay). This record comes from a study of vaccination and CD4 T cells after COVID-19. Germline assignment: CDR1 SNHLY and CDR2 FYNNEI. The CDR3 sequence is 17 residues long. Trimming left V 3 bases short and J 1 base short, with 19 bases between.

Sample: cultured CD4+ T cells from blood. The source of this sequence is a human donor with COVID-19. The chain carries TRBV2 and TRBJ2-7, with D tentatively TRBD1 (6 bases). CDR3 sequence: CASSDLGQTPSSYEQYF. DNA of the CDR3: TGTGCCAGCAGTGACCTAGGACAGACCCCGAGTTCCTACGAGCAGTACTTC.